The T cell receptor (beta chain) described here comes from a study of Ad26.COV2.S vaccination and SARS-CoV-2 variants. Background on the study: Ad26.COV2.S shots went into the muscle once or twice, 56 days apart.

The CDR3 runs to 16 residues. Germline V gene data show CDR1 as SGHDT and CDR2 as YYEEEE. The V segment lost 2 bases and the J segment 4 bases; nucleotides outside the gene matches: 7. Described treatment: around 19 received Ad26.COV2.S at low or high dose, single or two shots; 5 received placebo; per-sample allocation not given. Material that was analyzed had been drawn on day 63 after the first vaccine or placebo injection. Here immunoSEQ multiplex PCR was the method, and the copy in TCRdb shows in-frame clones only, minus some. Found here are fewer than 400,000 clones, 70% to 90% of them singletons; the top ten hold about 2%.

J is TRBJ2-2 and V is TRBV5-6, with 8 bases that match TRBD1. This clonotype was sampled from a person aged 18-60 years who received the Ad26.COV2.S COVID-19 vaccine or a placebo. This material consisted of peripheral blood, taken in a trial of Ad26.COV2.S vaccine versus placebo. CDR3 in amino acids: CASSLAQGARTGELFF. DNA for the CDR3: TGTGCCAGCAGCTTAGCCCAGGGGGCGCGCACCGGGGAGCTGTTTTTT.